This T cell receptor (beta chain) was recovered during a study of cytomegalovirus exposure and HLA in healthy donors. Study-wide background: From donors who were HLA-typed, an early data release held 80 million or so unique TCRs.

The length of the CDR3 is 17 residues. J gave up 8 bases and V 6 bases, and 15 bases lay outside the gene matches. Germline V gene data show CDR1 as ENHRY and CDR2 as SYGVKD. PCR involved 60 Vbeta and 13 Jbeta primers. The protocol was immunoSEQ multiplex PCR, while the TCRdb copy is restricted to in-frame clones and leaves out a portion. The table lists over 75,000 clones, approximately 86% of them singletons. On this clone: The antigen remains unidentified.

Study-wide results and caveats: An observed cluster of highly shared sequence variants was recorded as a likely sequencing artifact. The Asian-associated ancestry cluster reportedly had fewer N-insertions than the approximately 630-donor mean in a later analysis.

This receptor was taken from a man under 40 in good health and CMV-seropositive. Sequencing was done on a sample of PBMCs. This chain joins TRBV10-3 and TRBJ2-1; 11 nucleotides line up with TRBD2. The CDR3 loop is CAISLTSGASNNDEQFF. The CDR3 bases are TGTGCCATCAGCCTGACTAGCGGGGCTTCGAACAATGATGAGCAGTTCTTC.